The 32 T cell receptor beta chains below all came from one sample that was sequenced in a study of T-cell memory formation after mild COVID-19. TCRdb reprocessed the 5' RACE reads with MiXCR, giving one entry per CDR3 protein. In the table there are around 82,000 distinct CDR3 sequences, around 13% of which are singletons. The sample comprised PBMCs or a T cell subset sorted from them (not recorded which). The source is a man younger than 30 who had mild COVID-19 (a few samples of this study predate the infection). Cell type and time point are not known.

This clonotype was found a few times. This chain connects TRBV7-6 to TRBJ2-2, with D possibly being TRBD1 (6 bases). The V and J ends lost 5 bases and 5 bases respectively, with 15 bases between them. The CDR3 extends over 15 amino acids. Germline lookup yields CDR1 SGHVS and CDR2 FNYEAQ. Written as DNA, the CDR3 is TGTGCCAGCAGCCAGACAGGTTTTGGGACCGGGGAGCTGTTTTTT. It is translated as CASSQTGFGTGELFF. The whole variable domain, filled in from reference TRBV7-6 and TRBJ2-2, reads GAGVSQSPRYKVTKRGQDVALRCDPISGHVSLYWYRQALGQGPEFLTYFNYEAQQDKSGLPNDRFSAERPEGSISTLTIQRTEQRDSAMYRCASSQTGFGTGELFFGEGSRLTVL.

This clonotype was observed many times. The chain joins TRBV7-2 to TRBJ2-3; 9 bases are shared with TRBD2. V gave up 4 bases and J gave up 6 bases; unmatched junction bases: 11. The CDR3 is 16 amino acids. Germline assignment: CDR1 SGHTA and CDR2 FQGNSA. This CDR3 is CASSSFAGGAGDTQYF. The CDR3 nucleotides read TGTGCCAGCAGCTCTTTCGCGGGGGGGGCCGGTGATACGCAGTATTTT.

This clonotype has only a few counts. The chain employs TRBV12-3 or TRBV12-4 and TRBJ1-5; D is possibly TRBD1 (5 bases). V was trimmed by 8 bases and J by 2 bases, leaving 16 bases between them. The CDR3 spans 15 residues. CDR3 DNA: TGTGCCAGCGGCAGGGAGGGTGAGGGCAATCAGCCCCAGCATTTT. It yields the protein CASGREGEGNQPQHF.

V is TRBV5-1 and J is TRBJ1-1; D gene unclear. This CDR3 is 15 amino acids long. V gave up 0 bases and J gave up 1 base, with 10 bases separating them. Germline lookup yields CDR1 SGHRS and CDR2 YFSETQ. In nucleotides, the CDR3 is TGCGCCAGCAGCTTGGACAGTTTCGCGAACACTGAAGCTTTCTTT. Its protein product is CASSLDSFANTEAFF.

This clonotype has more than one count but fewer than ten. The CDR3 coding sequence is TGTGCCAGCAGCCGAGGTACGGCCTACGAGCAGTACTTC. It specifies CASSRGTAYEQYF. The chain recombines TRBV12-3 or TRBV12-4 with TRBJ2-7; D remains ambiguous. Trimming stripped 6 bases from V and 2 bases from J, with 11 bases between. This CDR3 is 13 amino acids long.

This clonotype came up a few times. The chain links TRBV7-9 to TRBJ2-5; no firm D call. The CDR3 is 13 residues long. V shed 0 bases and J shed 6 bases, with 8 bases lying between them. Germline CDR1 SEHNR, CDR2 FQNEAQ (reference sequence). The DNA of the CDR3 is TGTGCCAGCAGCTTAGCAGATCCCCAGACCCAGTACTTC. Amino acids: CASSLADPQTQYF.

The V gene is TRBV11-2, the J gene TRBJ2-7; 7 bases fit TRBD2. CDR3 size: 14 residues. V dropped 5 bases and J dropped 7; count of bases not matched to a gene: 11. Germline CDR1 is SGHAT and CDR2 is FQNNGV. The CDR3 DNA follows: TGTGCCAGCAGCCCTGGGGGGAGGGCTCGAGAGCAGTACTTC. Its protein product is CASSPGGRAREQYF. Full variable domain (remainder filled in from reference TRBV11-2 and TRBJ2-7): EAGVAQSPRYKIIEKRQSVAFWCNPISGHATLYWYQQILGQGPKLLIQFQNNGVVDDSQLPKDRFSAERLKGVDSTLKIQPAKLEDSAVYLCASSPGGRAREQYFGPGTRLTVT.

There are a few counts of this clonotype. This chain joins TRBV12-3 or TRBV12-4 and TRBJ2-4; D might be TRBD1 or TRBD2, each matching 5 bases. The V end lost 7 bases, the J end lost 1 base, and 17 bases lay between the germline ends. The length of the CDR3 is 16 residues. CDR3 sequence (DNA): TGTGCCAGCACCCCAAGGTCGGGGACGGCCAAAAACATTCAGTACTTC. Its translation: CASTPRSGTAKNIQYF.

The V call is TRBV5-1, the J call TRBJ2-5, with a possible D match to TRBD1 (5 bases). The V end lost 5 bases, the J end lost 0 bases, and 8 bases lay between the germline ends. From germline, CDR1 is SGHRS and CDR2 YFSETQ. This CDR3 spans 13 amino acids. The CDR3 nucleotides read TGCGCCAGCAGTGACAGTTACCAAGAGACCCAGTACTTC. This gives the protein CASSDSYQETQYF.

The rearrangement uses TRBV9 and TRBJ2-1; the D gene is possibly TRBD2 (5 bases). CDR1 and CDR2 (germline): SGDLS, YYNGEE. V dropped 0 bases and J dropped 8 bases, with 12 bases sitting between them. The CDR3 loop spans 14 amino acids. CDR3 in amino acids: CASSVEEGIHEQFF. For the CDR3, the DNA is TGTGCCAGCAGCGTAGAAGAGGGTATACATGAGCAGTTCTTC.

V gene TRBV4-3 combines with J gene TRBJ2-3; possible D gene TRBD2, 6 bases. The CDR3 has 18 amino acids. CDR1 LGHNA and CDR2 YSLEER come from the germline V gene. V gave up 0 bases and J gave up 0 bases, with 16 bases separating them. CDR3 nucleotides: TGCGCCAGCAGCCAAGATGGGGGGTCTAGCTCTAGCACAGATACGCAGTATTTT. This gives the protein CASSQDGGSSSSTDTQYF.

The chain links TRBV7-6 to TRBJ1-1, with D possibly matching TRBD1 (6 bases). The V gene's germline CDR1 is SGHVS and CDR2 FNYEAQ. The CDR3 is 12 amino acids. V gave up 10 bases and J gave up 9 bases, with 18 bases separating them. CDR3 amino acids: CATTQYRDQAFF. In nucleotides, the CDR3 is TGTGCCACCACTCAATACAGGGATCAAGCTTTCTTT.

In this sample, this clonotype turned up many times. The rearrangement links TRBV11-2 to TRBJ2-7; 7 nucleotides match TRBD2. Per germline, CDR1 SGHAT and CDR2 FQNNGV. Trimming at V came to 1 base and at J to 2 bases, leaving 2 bases not matched to a gene. The CDR3 loop spans 14 amino acids. Here the CDR3 reads CASSLAGGAYEQYV. The CDR3 nucleotides are TGTGCCAGCAGCTTAGCTGGGGGGGCCTACGAGCAGTACGTC.

This rearrangement joins TRBV4-1 to TRBJ2-7; 7 bases map to TRBD2. CDR1 and CDR2 from the germline V gene are MGHRA and YSYEKL. V gave up 7 bases and J gave up 0 bases; unmatched junction bases: 9. The CDR3 totals 15 residues. The CDR3 DNA reads TGCGCCAGCACCTTGGCGGGGGATTCCTCCTACGAGCAGTACTTC. Translating it yields CASTLAGDSSYEQYF.

The V and J genes are TRBV7-9 and TRBJ2-7; 7 nucleotides match TRBD2. Germline values: CDR1 SEHNR, CDR2 FQNEAQ (reference sequence). This CDR3 region has 14 residues. The V and J ends lost 5 bases and 2 bases, in that order; junction bases with no gene match: 6. CDR3 sequence: CASSRAAGAYEQYV. The CDR3 nucleotides read TGTGCCAGCAGCCGGGCCGCGGGGGCCTACGAGCAGTACGTC.

This clonotype was seen more than once but under ten times. The chain is built from TRBV6-1 and TRBJ1-1; the match to TRBD1 covers 7 bases. V lost 5 bases to trimming and J lost 4 bases; unmatched junction nucleotides: 4. Germline V lookup: CDR1 MNHNS, CDR2 SASEGT. This CDR3 spans 13 amino acids. CDR3 in amino acids: CASSPTGATEAFF. In nucleotides, the CDR3 is TGTGCCAGCAGTCCCACAGGGGCCACTGAAGCTTTCTTT.

The table lists this clonotype with a count of one. The CDR3 DNA sequence: TGTGCCAGCAGCCCTATGAGGGTTTCTAGCACAGATACGCAGTATTTT. It yields the protein CASSPMRVSSTDTQYF. J is TRBJ2-3 and V is TRBV7-3, with a tentative D call TRBD2 (5 bases). Germline loops: CDR1 SGHTA, CDR2 FQGTGA. The CDR3 extends over 16 amino acids. V lost 5 bases, J lost 0 bases, and 15 bases lay in between.

The V gene is TRBV4-1, the J gene TRBJ1-2, with D unclear. Per the germline V gene, CDR1 is MGHRA and CDR2 is YSYEKL. CDR3 length: 14 amino acids. V was trimmed by 1 base and J by 3 bases, leaving 9 bases between them. For the CDR3, the DNA is TGCGCCAGCAGCCAAGCGGCCGGAGACTATGGCTACACCTTC. Amino acid sequence: CASSQAAGDYGYTF.

This clonotype was observed a few times. This rearrangement joins TRBV7-7 to TRBJ2-3, with 8 bases lining up with TRBD2. CDR3 length equals 16 residues. Germline lookup yields CDR1 SSHAT and CDR2 FNYEAQ (reference sequence). The ends lost 2 bases at V and 5 bases at J; junction bases unmatched: 9. CDR3 DNA: TGTGCCAGCAGCTTACGTGGCGGGGGGCCGGGAGATACGCAGTATTTT. It yields the protein CASSLRGGGPGDTQYF. The complete variable domain, with remaining parts taken from reference TRBV7-7 and TRBJ2-3, reads GAGVSQSPRYKVTKRGQDVTLRCDPISSHATLYWYQQALGQGPEFLTYFNYEAQPDKSGLPSDRFSAERPEGSISTLTIQRTEQRDSAMYRCASSLRGGGPGDTQYFGPGTRLTVL.

In this sample, this clonotype turned up a few times. This chain uses TRBV12-5 with TRBJ2-1, with 7 bases lining up with TRBD1. V was pared by 0 bases and J by 3 bases, with 5 bases of the junction left unmatched. Per germline, CDR1 LGHNT and CDR2 FRNRAP. The length of the CDR3 is 16 residues. CDR3 in DNA: TGTGCTAGTGGTTTGGTGTGGACAGGCGTCTACAATGAGCAGTTCTTC. Protein: CASGLVWTGVYNEQFF. The variable domain in full, with the rest retrieved from reference TRBV12-5 and TRBJ2-1, is DARVTQTPRHKVTEMGQEVTMRCQPILGHNTVFWYRQTMMQGLELLAYFRNRAPLDDSGMPKDRFSAEMPDATLATLKIQPSEPRDSAVYFCASGLVWTGVYNEQFFGPGTRLTVL.

A few counts support this clonotype. This chain joins TRBV4-3 and TRBJ1-2; no clear D. The V and J ends lost 1 base and 6 bases respectively, with 6 bases between them. This CDR3 is 12 amino acids long. CDR1 and CDR2 (germline): LGHNA, YSLEER. CDR3 bases: TGCGCCAGCAGCCAAGGCGATCATGGCTACACCTTC. Amino acids: CASSQGDHGYTF.

This clonotype was picked up a small number of times. The V gene is TRBV15, the J gene TRBJ2-1; D ambiguous. This CDR3 comprises 12 residues. The V end lost 4 bases, the J end lost 12 bases, and 13 bases lay between the germline ends. Germline CDR1 reads LNHNV; CDR2 reads YYDKDF (reference sequence). The CDR3 nucleotides are TGTGCCACCAGCAAGGAAAACGGGTGGCAGTTCTTC. This encodes CATSKENGWQFF.

This clonotype came up many times. V usage is TRBV12-3 or TRBV12-4 and J usage is TRBJ2-1; D ambiguous. V was pared by 2 bases and J by 9 bases, with 8 bases between. The CDR3 contains 12 residues. The CDR3 DNA reads as TGTGCCAGCAGTTTATCCGACGCTGAGCAGTTCTTC. It yields the protein CASSLSDAEQFF.

This chain uses TRBV3-1 with TRBJ1-1; TRBD1 aligns across 7 bases. The CDR3 runs 12 residues. Germline CDR1 LGHDT, CDR2 YNNKEL (reference sequence). V gave up 5 bases and J gave up 6 bases; unmatched junction bases: 3. The CDR3 nucleotides read TGTGCCAGCAGCGACAGGGTTGCTGAAGCTTTCTTT. Translated: CASSDRVAEAFF.

A few counts support this clonotype. This sequence joins TRBV5-1 and TRBJ2-3, with 10 nucleotides matching TRBD1. Germline CDR1 SGHRS, CDR2 YFSETQ. V shed 3 bases, J shed 4 bases, and the junction held 11 bases outside the gene matches. This CDR3 is 17 amino acids long. CDR3 in amino acids: CASSSRRGDRGADTQYF. Here the CDR3 DNA reads TGCGCCAGCAGCTCCCGTCGGGGGGACAGGGGAGCAGATACGCAGTATTTT. The complete variable domain, with remaining parts taken from reference TRBV5-1 and TRBJ2-3, reads KAGVTQTPRYLIKTRGQQVTLSCSPISGHRSVSWYQQTPGQGLQFLFEYFSETQRNKGNFPGRFSGRQFSNSRSEMNVSTLELGDSALYLCASSSRRGDRGADTQYFGPGTRLTVL.

This clonotype has just a few counts. The chain joins TRBV7-9 to TRBJ2-5; no reliable D call. Germline V gives CDR1 SEHNR, CDR2 FQNEAQ (reference sequence). V was pared by 2 bases and J by 0 bases, with 7 bases between. CDR3 length: 14 residues. CDR3 nucleotides: TGTGCCAGCAGCTTATTTGGAGACCAAGAGACCCAGTACTTC. Its protein is CASSLFGDQETQYF.

The rearrangement joins TRBV4-3 to TRBJ2-1; TRBD1 matches at 7 bases. V lost 3 bases to trimming and J lost 4 bases; unmatched junction nucleotides: 12. The CDR3 sequence is 17 residues long. Germline V gives CDR1 LGHNA, CDR2 YSLEER. Here the CDR3 reads CASSHAYPGQSYNEQFF. CDR3 nucleotides: TGCGCCAGCAGCCATGCGTATCCGGGACAGTCTTACAATGAGCAGTTCTTC.

The chain links TRBV6-5 to TRBJ2-7; D may be TRBD2 (5 bases). V was pared by 6 bases and J by 4 bases, with 13 bases between. This CDR3 spans 13 amino acids. Germline CDR1 reads MNHEY; CDR2 reads SVGAGI. The CDR3 region has the DNA TGTGCCAGCAGCCCACCCGGGGTATACGAGCAGTACTTC. Translating it yields CASSPPGVYEQYF.

J is TRBJ1-1 and V is TRBV15; D gene unclear. There are 12 residues in the CDR3. Trimming left V 5 bases short and J 8 bases short, with 12 bases between. Looked up from germline, CDR1 is LNHNV and CDR2 is YYDKDF (reference sequence). In DNA form, the CDR3 reads TGTGCCACCAGCGAGCAGGTAGACGAAGCTTTCTTT. It yields the protein CATSEQVDEAFF.

This chain connects TRBV6-5 to TRBJ1-1; D gene uncertain. Germline loops: CDR1 MNHEY, CDR2 SVGAGI. V was shortened by 6 bases and J by 9 bases, with 11 bases between the two germline ends. The CDR3 has 11 residues. The CDR3 protein is CASSSPGQAFF. CDR3 nucleotide sequence: TGTGCCAGCAGCTCACCCGGACAAGCTTTCTTT.

This clonotype was seen only a few times. The chain combines TRBV13 with TRBJ1-1; D possibly corresponds to TRBD1 (6 bases). The ends were cut back, 1 base at V and 5 bases at J, with 11 bases in the middle. CDR1 PRHDT and CDR2 FYEKMQ come from the germline V gene (reference sequence). The CDR3 is 14 residues long. The CDR3 is CASSLAGVGTEAFF. CDR3 coding DNA: TGTGCCAGCAGCTTAGCAGGGGTGGGAACTGAAGCTTTCTTT.

V gene TRBV7-9 combines with J gene TRBJ1-4, with TRBD1 identical over 7 bases. Germline V lookup: CDR1 SEHNR, CDR2 FQNEAQ (reference sequence). This CDR3 is 15 amino acids long. With 4 bases clipped from V and 1 base from J, the junction kept 3 bases outside the gene matches. This chain's CDR3 is CASSSNRGTNEKLFF. CDR3 nucleotides: TGTGCCAGCAGCTCCAACAGGGGAACTAATGAAAAACTGTTTTTT.